A single sample gave rise to the 20 T cell receptor beta chains below, sequenced in a study of blood T cell repertoires in COVID-19. Clones were read by immunoSEQ multiplex PCR, and TCRdb kept only the in-frame ones, dropping some. The sample records about 200,000 clones, roughly 90% being singletons. The sequencing input was PBMCs or T cells enriched from blood (not recorded which). The source is a woman between 18 and 29 years old who had recovered from COVID-19.

This clone appeared a single time. V is TRBV5-3 and J is TRBJ2-3; 8 bases are shared with TRBD2. TRBV5-3 is an ORF, and what it does is uncertain. CDR3 length: 15 amino acids. Germline trimming cut 5 bases from V and 5 bases from J; bases unmatched to any gene: 10. CDR3 sequence reads: CARSSRGGRRDTQYF. DNA for the CDR3: TGTGCCAGAAGTTCCCGGGGGGGTCGCAGAGATACGCAGTATTTT.

The chain links TRBV3-1 (or the pseudogene TRBV3-2) to TRBJ2-5; TRBD2 agrees at 7 bases. The J segment lost 3 bases and the V segment lost 4 bases, leaving 5 bases of the junction unmatched. This CDR3 has 14 amino acids. Germline loops: CDR1 LGHDT, CDR2 YNNKEL (reference sequence). The CDR3 coding sequence is TGTGCCAGCAGCCCCTACGCGGGGGAAGAGACCCAGTACTTC. Its protein product is CASSPYAGEETQYF.

This clone was counted once. The chain joins TRBV7-5 to TRBJ2-7; the table's D call, TRBD2, was not checked against the DNA. TRBV7-5 is a recognized pseudogene. CDR3 length equals 15 residues. CDR3: CVRSYQRGSPYEQYF. In DNA, the CDR3 is TGTGTCAGAAGCTACCAGCGGGGTAGCCCCTACGAGCAGTACTTC.

This clone is a singleton in its sample. This chain uses TRBV30 with TRBJ1-3, with 9 bases aligning to TRBD1. CDR1 and CDR2 from the germline V gene are GTSNPN and SVGIG (reference sequence). The V gene end was trimmed by 5 bases and the J gene end by 6 bases; junction bases not matched to a gene: 2. CDR3 size: 12 residues. CDR3 sequence reads: CAWGTGTNTIYF. In nucleotides, the CDR3 is TGTGCCTGGGGGACAGGGACAAACACCATATATTTT.

This clone was seen more than once but under ten times. The chain combines TRBV27 with TRBJ2-7; tentative D call: TRBD1 (6 bases). Germline CDR1 and CDR2: MNHEY and SMNVEV (reference sequence). The CDR3 is made up of 15 amino acids. V lost 3 bases to trimming and J lost 1 base, with 13 bases between them. The CDR3 DNA is TGTGCCAGCAGTTTGAAAGGGGGTCAATCCTACGAGCAGTACTTC. This gives the protein CASSLKGGQSYEQYF.

The V call is TRBV3-1 (or the pseudogene TRBV3-2), the J call TRBJ1-2; D gene unclear. Germline CDR1 LGHDT, CDR2 YNNKEL (reference sequence). V lost 4 bases and J lost 10, with 13 bases in between. CDR3 size: 12 residues. The CDR3 coding sequence is TGTGCCAGCAGCCTGACCCGGGGAGCCTACACCTTC. This codes for CASSLTRGAYTF.

This clone was counted a few times. The chain links TRBV7-9 to TRBJ1-2, with unresolved D. Germline-derived CDR1 and CDR2 are SEHNR and FQNEAQ (reference sequence). Trimming removed 5 bases at V and 8 bases at J, with 12 bases between. The CDR3 contains 12 residues. The CDR3 DNA is TGTGCCAGCAGCCCATTAGGAGGCGGCTACACCTTC. As protein: CASSPLGGGYTF. The full variable domain, completed using reference TRBV7-9 and TRBJ1-2, is DTGVSQNPRHKITKRGQNVTFRCDPISEHNRLYWYRQTLGQGPEFLTYFQNEAQLEKSRLLSDRFSAERPKGSFSTLEIQRTEQGDSAMYLCASSPLGGGYTFGSGTRLTVV.

The chain has TRBV5-6 and TRBJ1-1; a weak D match, TRBD1 (6 bases). Trimming took 0 bases from V and 4 from J, leaving 16 bases between them. Per germline, CDR1 SGHDT and CDR2 YYEEEE. This CDR3 has 16 amino acids. The CDR3 sequence is CASSLGSGGGGTEAFF. CDR3 in DNA: TGTGCCAGCAGCTTGGGGTCTGGTGGGGGCGGCACTGAAGCTTTCTTT.

The chain carries TRBV7-9 and TRBJ1-3; 8 bases align to TRBD1. Losses at the gene ends were 5 bases for V and 2 bases for J; bases not matched to a gene: 2. The germline CDR1 and CDR2 sequences are SEHNR and FQNEAQ (reference sequence). The CDR3 loop spans 14 amino acids. The CDR3 reads CASSPDRAGNTIYF. The CDR3 coding sequence is TGTGCCAGCAGCCCGGACAGGGCTGGAAACACCATATATTTT.

The V and J genes are TRBV6-5 and TRBJ1-2; D is unclear. The germline CDR1 and CDR2 sequences are MNHEY and SVGAGI. Between the trimmed V and J ends, which lost 8 bases and 2 bases, there was a span of 12 bases. CDR3 length: 13 residues. CDR3 bases: TGTGCCAGCGTAGAACGGGAGAACTATGGCTACACCTTC. It is translated as CASVERENYGYTF.

The genes are TRBV30 and TRBJ2-1; no clear D gene. In germline, CDR1 is GTSNPN, CDR2 SVGIG (reference sequence). V lost 0 bases and J 5 bases, leaving 5 bases between the germline ends. The CDR3 spans 12 residues. CDR3 coding DNA: TGTGCCTGGAGTGTCGCGGACAATGAGCAGTTCTTC. Translating it yields CAWSVADNEQFF.

This chain uses TRBV5-1 with TRBJ1-2; tentative D call: TRBD1 (6 bases). CDR3 size: 14 residues. The germline V gene has CDR1 SGHRS and CDR2 YFSETQ. Trimming removed 0 bases at V and 4 bases at J, with 10 bases between. The CDR3 here is CASSLAAGAYGYTF. The CDR3 DNA reads TGCGCCAGCAGCTTGGCGGCGGGGGCCTATGGCTACACCTTC.

V is TRBV9 and J is TRBJ2-3; maybe TRBD2 (6 bases). CDR3 length equals 15 residues. V was pared by 0 bases and J by 6 bases, with 14 bases between. From germline, CDR1 is SGDLS and CDR2 YYNGEE. The CDR3 nucleotides are TGTGCCAGCAGCGTAGGTGGGGGGTTGGGGGATACGCAGTATTTT. Translating gives CASSVGGGLGDTQYF.

The V call is TRBV6-5, the J call TRBJ2-7; no clear D gene. CDR1 and CDR2 (germline): MNHEY, SVGAGI. This CDR3 spans 12 amino acids. V lost 5 bases to trimming and J lost 6 bases, with 11 bases between them. The CDR3 spells CASSPRPGEQYF. The CDR3 DNA sequence: TGTGCCAGCAGTCCCCGCCCGGGCGAGCAGTACTTC.

This chain uses TRBV27 with TRBJ2-2, with TRBD2 matching 8 bases. Germline V lookup: CDR1 MNHEY, CDR2 SMNVEV (reference sequence). V lost 4 bases and J lost 6; bases outside the gene matches: 10. This CDR3 has 16 amino acids. The DNA for the CDR3 is TGTGCCAGCAGTTCCCTCCGGGGGGGCCCGGCCGGGGAGCTGTTTTTT. Translated, it gives CASSSLRGGPAGELFF.

The chain carries TRBV7-2 and TRBJ1-1; weak D call: TRBD1 (5 bases). V was cut by 1 base and J by 1 base, with 16 bases left in between. CDR3 length: 17 residues. In germline, CDR1 is SGHTA, CDR2 FQGNSA. The chain's CDR3 is CASSLVYARTGNTEAFF. The CDR3 DNA is TGTGCCAGCAGCTTAGTATATGCCCGAACAGGGAACACTGAAGCTTTCTTT.

There are a few counts of this clone. The CDR3 nucleotides are TGTGCCAGCAGCCAAAGGACAGGGGCCTACAATGAGCAGTTCTTC. This encodes CASSQRTGAYNEQFF. This chain uses TRBV3-1 (or the pseudogene TRBV3-2) with TRBJ2-1; 9 nucleotides agree with TRBD1. The CDR3 has 15 amino acids. Germline CDR1 reads LGHDT; CDR2 reads YNNKEL (reference sequence). With V trimmed by 2 bases and J by 2 bases, 1 base remained unmatched.

This clone was seen more than once but under ten times. The rearrangement joins TRBV30 to TRBJ1-2, with D maybe TRBD1 (5 bases). Looked up from germline, CDR1 is GTSNPN and CDR2 is SVGIG (reference sequence). The CDR3 covers 16 residues. The V and J ends lost 3 bases and 3 bases respectively, with 20 bases between them. The CDR3 DNA sequence: TGTGCCTGGAGCAACTCCTGGGGCAGGGAATACTATGGCTACACCTTC. The encoded protein is CAWSNSWGREYYGYTF. The full variable domain, its missing parts supplied by reference TRBV30 and TRBJ1-2, is SQTIHQWPATLVQPVGSPLSLECTVEGTSNPNLYWYRQAAGRGLQLLFYSVGIGQISSEVPQNLSASRPQDRQFILSSKKLLLSDSGFYLCAWSNSWGREYYGYTFGSGTRLTVV.

The rearrangement uses TRBV5-1 and TRBJ2-1; tentatively, D is TRBD1 (6 bases). Trimming stripped 6 bases from V and 6 bases from J, with 13 bases between. The CDR3 has 13 residues. The germline gives CDR1 SGHRS, CDR2 YFSETQ. For the CDR3, the DNA is TGCGCCAGCAAACGAACAGGGTCCAATGAGCAGTTCTTC. Translating gives CASKRTGSNEQFF.

The sample holds a few counts of this clone. The chain employs TRBV7-8 and TRBJ1-6, with D uncertain. In germline, CDR1 is SGHVS, CDR2 FQNEAQ. The CDR3 covers 13 residues. Trimming stripped 3 bases from V and 8 bases from J, with 8 bases between. The chain's CDR3 is CASSFYGDSPLHF. The CDR3 coding sequence is TGTGCCAGCAGCTTTTACGGGGATTCACCCCTCCACTTT.